A selection of T cell receptor beta chains follows, all from one sample in a study of Graves' ophthalmopathy and Graves' hyperthyroidism. Each CDR3 protein gets one entry after TCRdb re-called the multiplex PCR reads with MiXCR. The table lists about 1.2 million distinct CDR3 sequences, 35% to 40% of them singletons. Sequencing was done on a sample of peripheral blood or thyroid tissue (not recorded which). All receptors come from an adult man with Graves' hyperthyroidism. CDR3s include the opening cysteine and the closing phenylalanine or tryptophan. Fields, in order: clone size, J gene, V gene, D gene, CDR3 protein, CDR3 DNA. A D gene is named only where the DNA matches it firmly. Clone size is not always given. Where it is, it says once, few, many or a class for expanded clones.

>many|TRBJ2-7|TRBV9|.
CASSVSGGEQYF
TGTGCCAGCAGCGTCTCGGGTGGCGAGCAGTACTTC
>.|TRBJ1-3|TRBV20-1|.
CSASIATVSSGNTIYF
TGCAGTGCTAGCATCGCGACAGTGAGCTCTGGAAACACCATATATTTT
>many|TRBJ1-2|TRBV25-1|TRBD1
CASRGTGENYGYTF
TGTGCCAGCAGGGGGACAGGCGAGAACTATGGCTACACCTTC
>many|TRBJ2-7|TRBV19|TRBD2
CASSTLAGTYEQYF
TGTGCCAGTAGTACACTAGCGGGAACCTACGAGCAGTACTTC
>.|TRBJ2-7|TRBV6-2/TRBV6-3|TRBD2
CASSPSRLASFYEQYF
TGTGCCAGCAGTCCCTCGCGACTAGCTTCTTTCTACGAGCAGTACTTC
>.|TRBJ2-7|TRBV7-2|TRBD1
CASSYRDSSREQYF
TGTGCCAGCAGCTACAGGGACAGTTCGAGGGAGCAGTACTTC
>.|TRBJ2-7|TRBV2|.
CASLAAAGSHEQYF
TGTGCCAGCTTGGCGGCAGCGGGTTCCCACGAGCAGTACTTC
>many|TRBJ1-5|TRBV19|.
CASSIRTLGDGPQHF
TGTGCCAGTAGTATTCGGACACTCGGGGATGGGCCCCAGCATTTT
>.|TRBJ1-5|TRBV30|TRBD1
CAWSRTGDQPQHF
TGTGCCTGGAGCCGGACAGGGGATCAGCCCCAGCATTTT
>.|TRBJ1-1|TRBV7-8|.
CASSRALNEAFF
TGTGCCAGCAGCAGGGCCCTTAATGAAGCTTTCTTT
>many|TRBJ2-6|TRBV12-3/TRBV12-4|TRBD1
CASRKGQGEANVLTF
TGTGCCAGCAGAAAGGGACAGGGGGAGGCCAACGTCCTGACTTTC
>.|TRBJ2-2|TRBV10-3|TRBD2
CAISASGGTVF
TGTGCCATCAGTGCTAGCGGGGGGACTGTTTTT
>.|TRBJ1-6|TRBV10-3|.
CATVTGRDNSPLHF
TGTGCCACAGTAACGGGACGGGACAATTCACCCCTCCACTTT
>once|TRBJ2-5|TRBV24-1|.
CATSDASLGKLRDPVPSQETQYF
TGTGCCACCAGTGATGCATCTCTTGGGAAATTGCGGGATCCGGTTCCGTCGCAAGAGACCCAGTACTTC
>many|TRBJ2-7|TRBV6-5|.
CASRRGTYEQYF
TGTGCCAGCCGACGGGGAACCTACGAGCAGTACTTC
>.|TRBJ1-3|TRBV20-1|.
CSASYAREMGNTIYF
TGCAGTGCTAGCTATGCCAGGGAGATGGGAAACACCATATATTTT
>many|TRBJ2-5|TRBV2|.
CASSGSLPEETQYF
TGTGCCAGCAGTGGCTCCCTCCCAGAAGAGACCCAGTACTTC
>.|TRBJ1-3|TRBV5-1|.
CASSFDNSGNTIYF
TGCGCCAGCAGTTTTGACAACTCTGGAAACACCATATATTTT
>many|TRBJ2-7|TRBV20-1|TRBD1
CSARGTGREQYF
TGCAGTGCTAGAGGGACAGGTCGCGAGCAGTACTTC
>.|TRBJ2-5|TRBV29-1|TRBD2
CSVEPGGAKPQETQYF
TGCAGCGTTGAACCCGGGGGGGCCAAGCCCCAAGAGACCCAGTACTTC
>few|TRBJ1-5|TRBV10-3|TRBD1
CASGGGGQPQHF
TGTGCCTCCGGTGGAGGGGGCCAGCCCCAGCATTTT
>.|TRBJ1-4|TRBV10-3|.
CAISDVEDEKLFF
TGTGCCATCAGTGACGTGGAGGACGAAAAACTGTTTTTT
>many|TRBJ2-7|TRBV7-3|.
CASSRALGGEQYF
TGTGCCAGCAGCCGGGCCTTGGGGGGCGAGCAGTACTTC
>.|TRBJ1-6|TRBV5-1|.
CASNKDSRDSPLHF
TGCGCCAGCAACAAGGACAGCCGGGATTCACCCCTCCACTTT
>.|TRBJ1-5|TRBV24-1|.
CATSGSFSNQPQHF
TGTGCCACCAGTGGCAGTTTTAGCAATCAGCCCCAGCATTTT
>.|TRBJ1-2|TRBV3-1|.
CASSLWGYGYTF
TGTGCCAGCAGCCTATGGGGCTATGGCTACACCTTC
>.|TRBJ2-5|TRBV7-2|.
CASSLEGSPQETQYF
TGTGCCAGCAGCTTAGAGGGGTCGCCTCAAGAGACCCAGTACTTC
>few|TRBJ1-4|TRBV6-5|.
CASSYSWGSNNEKLFF
TGTGCCAGCAGTTACTCGTGGGGGAGTAATAATGAAAAACTGTTTTTT
>.|TRBJ1-1|TRBV30|.
CAWKGQLNTEAFF
TGTGCCTGGAAAGGACAACTAAACACTGAAGCTTTCTTT